This TCR beta chain was captured by sequencing in a study of T-cell memory formation after mild COVID-19. Amplification by 5'RACE using constant-segment primers produced TCR alpha and TCR beta cDNA libraries that carried sample barcodes and UMIs. TCRdb itself ran the 5' RACE reads through MiXCR, one entry per CDR3 protein. Counted here are about 57,000 distinct CDR3 sequences, 12% occurring once; the ten biggest clones make up under 25%. The study, taken as a whole, reports: SARS-CoV-2 specificity of second-wave clones peaking day 37 was unconfirmed. Chiefly within CM and EM were the contracting CD4+ clones; CD8+ ones were within EMRA. While clones contracting from day 15 to 85 were balanced between CD4 and CD8, later expanders leaned CD4+.

Germline-derived CDR1 and CDR2 are DFQATT and SNEGSKA (reference sequence). Trimming took off 7 bases at V and 12 bases at J, with 10 bases between the two ends. The CDR3 has 9 residues. Turning to this clonotype: No antigen is known for it.

The sequencing input was PBMCs or a T cell subset sorted from them (not recorded which). The chain couples TRBV20-1 to TRBJ2-1; TRBD2 is a possible D gene (6 bases). This sequence was found in a man between 18 and 29 years old who had mild COVID-19 (a few samples of this study predate the infection). Cell type and time point are not known. CDR3 amino acids: CSVGGGQFF. The CDR3, as DNA: TGCAGTGTTGGGGGAGGGCAGTTCTTC.